The 32 T cell receptor beta chains below come from one sample, sequenced in a study of shared clonotypes between healthy human individuals. Clones were read by immunoSEQ multiplex PCR, and TCRdb kept only the in-frame ones, dropping some. The data contain around 2,100,000 clones, around 96% of them singletons. CD45RO negativity and positive selection for CCR7 defined naive CD8 cells, a population that excluded terminally differentiated effector memory CD45RA+ cells. Specimen: naive CD8+ T cells sorted from blood. Receptors originate from a man aged 18 to 29 in good health.

The chain employs TRBV6-5 and TRBJ2-1; a possible D gene is TRBD2 (6 bases). The CDR3 has 12 residues. Looked up from germline, CDR1 is MNHEY and CDR2 is SVGAGI. The V gene lost 11 bases and the J gene lost 5 bases, with 13 bases spanning the gap. The chain's CDR3 is CAAVGGDNEQFF. The CDR3, as DNA: TGTGCCGCGGTGGGGGGAGACAATGAGCAGTTCTTC.

About this clone itself: The same CDR3 is also encoded by other DNA sequences in this sample. The chain uses TRBV2 and TRBJ2-7; D unclear. CDR3 length: 11 residues. Germline V CDR1 and CDR2: SNHLY, FYNNEI. Between the trimmed V and J ends, which lost 4 bases and 5 bases, there was a span of 6 bases. In nucleotides, the CDR3 is TGTGCCAGCAGTGCTAGTGACGAGCAGTACTTC. Residues: CASSASDEQYF.

The genes are TRBV7-8 and TRBJ2-1; 8 bases match TRBD2. Losses at the gene ends were 8 bases for V and 3 bases for J; bases not matched to a gene: 21. Germline-derived CDR1 and CDR2 are SGHVS and FQNEAQ. The CDR3 is 19 residues long. The CDR3 loop reads CASSRGLAGPHFGYNEQFF. CDR3 sequence (DNA): TGTGCCAGCTCCAGGGGTTTAGCGGGACCCCATTTCGGCTACAATGAGCAGTTCTTC. Full variable domain (missing parts from reference TRBV7-8 and TRBJ2-1): GAGVSQSPRYKVAKRGQDVALRCDPISGHVSLFWYQQALGQGPEFLTYFQNEAQLDKSGLPSDRFFAERPEGSVSTLKIQRTQQEDSAVYLCASSRGLAGPHFGYNEQFFGPGTRLTVL.

CDR3 DNA: TGCGCCAGCACTTCACTAGCGGGGGGGAAGACCGGGGAGCTGTTTTTT. It yields the protein CASTSLAGGKTGELFF. The chain is built from TRBV10-2 and TRBJ2-2, with 13 nucleotides matching TRBD2. CDR3 length: 16 residues. The germline CDR1 and CDR2 sequences are WSHSY and SAAADI. V shed 7 bases and J 5 bases; nucleotides not matched to a gene: 7.

The chain joins TRBV11-2 to TRBJ1-6; D gene uncertain. Per germline, CDR1 SGHAT and CDR2 FQNNGV. Trimming left V 1 base short and J 4 bases short, with 8 bases between. The CDR3 runs to 15 residues. The CDR3 is CASSLGTYYNSPLHF. The CDR3 DNA reads as TGTGCCAGCAGCTTAGGGACGTATTATAATTCACCCCTCCACTTT.

Remarks on this clone: Other nucleotide sequences from this sample produce the same CDR3. The chain links TRBV4-1 to TRBJ1-2; D gene ambiguous. V was cut by 1 base and J by 2 bases, with 8 bases left in between. The germline V gene has CDR1 MGHRA and CDR2 YSYEKL. The CDR3 consists of 14 residues. The CDR3 here is CASSQVTANYGYTF. Written as DNA, the CDR3 is TGCGCCAGCAGCCAAGTCACAGCGAACTATGGCTACACCTTC.

This chain's CDR3 is CASSQDKRGSYEQYF. As DNA, the CDR3 is TGCGCCAGCAGCCAAGATAAGCGGGGCTCCTACGAGCAGTACTTC. The rearrangement links TRBV4-3 to TRBJ2-7; 7 bases line up with TRBD2. The V segment lost 0 bases and the J segment 0 bases; nucleotides outside the gene matches: 2. CDR3 length: 15 residues. The germline gives CDR1 LGHNA, CDR2 YSLEER.

J is TRBJ2-5 and V is TRBV7-9, with 7 nucleotides matching TRBD2. The V and J ends lost 2 bases and 5 bases, in that order; junction bases with no gene match: 2. This CDR3 has 13 residues. Germline-derived CDR1 and CDR2 are SEHNR and FQNEAQ (reference sequence). CDR3 in DNA: TGTGCCAGCAGCTTATATAGCGGGGAGACCCAGTACTTC. Translation gives CASSLYSGETQYF.

The gene calls are TRBV7-9 and TRBJ2-7, with a weak D call TRBD1 (5 bases). The CDR3 contains 15 residues. Germline CDR1 SEHNR, CDR2 FQNEAQ (reference sequence). The V end lost 5 bases, the J end lost 4 bases, and 18 bases lay between the germline ends. The CDR3 sequence: CASSPGWAGFYEQYF. In DNA form, the CDR3 reads TGTGCCAGCAGCCCAGGCTGGGCAGGGTTTTACGAGCAGTACTTC.

J is TRBJ1-5 and V is TRBV7-9; maybe TRBD1 (6 bases). The CDR3 covers 15 residues. The germline V gene has CDR1 SEHNR and CDR2 FQNEAQ (reference sequence). V was trimmed by 5 bases and J by 9 bases, leaving 20 bases between them. The CDR3 loop reads CASSPSGEGRWPQHF. In DNA, the CDR3 is TGTGCCAGCAGCCCCTCAGGGGAGGGTAGGTGGCCCCAGCATTTT.

This clone was counted between two and nine times. The gene calls are TRBV7-9 and TRBJ1-2, with TRBD1 as a possible D gene (5 bases). The V end lost 3 bases, the J end lost 5 bases, and 13 bases lay between the germline ends. Germline V lookup: CDR1 SEHNR, CDR2 FQNEAQ (reference sequence). The CDR3 loop spans 14 amino acids. CDR3: CASSLTGTEYGYTF. The CDR3 bases are TGTGCCAGCAGCTTGACTGGGACCGAGTATGGCTACACCTTC.

This chain joins TRBV6-6 and TRBJ2-7; D is ambiguous. V shed 3 bases and J shed 0 bases, with 9 bases lying between them. Germline-derived CDR1 and CDR2 are MNHNY and SVGAGI (reference sequence). The CDR3 consists of 14 residues. CDR3 nucleotide sequence: TGTGCCAGCAGTTATGACGGATTCTCCTACGAGCAGTACTTC. This codes for CASSYDGFSYEQYF.

The rearrangement joins TRBV27 to TRBJ1-2; tentatively, D is TRBD1 (5 bases). V was shortened by 9 bases and J by 6 bases, with 17 bases between the two germline ends. Germline V lookup: CDR1 MNHEY, CDR2 SMNVEV (reference sequence). There are 13 residues in the CDR3. CDR3 loop: CASQGESLDGYTF. As DNA, the CDR3 is TGTGCCAGTCAAGGGGAAAGCCTGGATGGCTACACCTTC.

For this clone: Different DNA sequences within this sample yield the same CDR3. The chain recombines TRBV5-1 with TRBJ2-7; 8 nucleotides align to TRBD1. Looked up from germline, CDR1 is SGHRS and CDR2 is YFSETQ. The CDR3 extends over 13 amino acids. V was pared by 3 bases and J by 4 bases, with 3 bases of the junction left unmatched. CDR3 in DNA: TGCGCCAGCAGCTCCGGACAGGGATACGAGCAGTACTTC. Amino acids: CASSSGQGYEQYF.

In this sample, this clone turned up once. V gene TRBV10-3 combines with J gene TRBJ2-7; 12 bases match TRBD2. J lost 3 bases, V lost 6 bases, and 3 bases had no gene match. The germline CDR1 and CDR2 sequences are ENHRY and SYGVKD. CDR3 length: 14 amino acids. Written as DNA, the CDR3 is TGTGCCATCAGGGAACTAGCGGGGGGCTACGAGCAGTACTTC. As protein: CAIRELAGGYEQYF.

The genes are TRBV29-1 and TRBJ2-5, with D perhaps TRBD2 (6 bases). This CDR3 comprises 14 residues. Germline CDR1 is SQVTM and CDR2 is ANQGSEA. Trimming shortened V by 0 bases and J by 5 bases, and 13 bases separated the two germline ends. The CDR3 DNA reads as TGCAGCGTTGAAGATGGGACTCTTCGGGAGACCCAGTACTTC. This gives the protein CSVEDGTLRETQYF. Combining the CDR3 with reference TRBV29-1 and TRBJ2-5 gives the whole variable domain SAVISQKPSRDICQRGTSLTIQCQVDSQVTMMFWYRQQPGQSLTLIATANQGSEATYESGFVIDKFPISRPNLTFSTLTVSNMSPEDSSIYLCSVEDGTLRETQYFGPGTRLLVL.

The rearrangement joins TRBV28 to TRBJ1-5; D is uncertain. V lost 5 bases, J lost 2 bases, and 19 bases lay in between. In germline, CDR1 is MDHEN, CDR2 SYDVKM. The CDR3 sequence is 17 residues long. The CDR3 here is CASSPHPLGIGNQPQHF. CDR3 nucleotides: TGTGCCAGCAGTCCCCACCCGTTGGGGATCGGCAATCAGCCCCAGCATTTT.

The DNA for the CDR3 is TGTGCCAGCAGTGAAGAGGTTAGCGGGAGAGAGTACCAAGAGACCCAGTACTTC. Its translation: CASSEEVSGREYQETQYF. The rearrangement joins TRBV6-1 to TRBJ2-5; 9 bases map to TRBD2. The CDR3 runs to 18 residues. Trimming took 1 base from V and 0 from J; bases not matched to a gene: 9. Germline values: CDR1 MNHNS, CDR2 SASEGT.

The rearrangement uses TRBV6-5 and TRBJ1-2, with D perhaps TRBD1 (5 bases). This CDR3 has 14 amino acids. V lost 6 bases, J lost 8 bases, and 19 bases lay in between. Germline V lookup: CDR1 MNHEY, CDR2 SVGAGI. CDR3 sequence (DNA): TGTGCCAGCAGCTCTAGACAGTCCCACTCAGGCTACACCTTC. It codes for CASSSRQSHSGYTF.

CDR3 in amino acids: CASSSGLVTDTQYF. The DNA for the CDR3 is TGTGCCAGCAGCTCGGGACTAGTCACAGATACGCAGTATTTT. The chain joins TRBV7-2 to TRBJ2-3, with TRBD2 matching over 8 bases. CDR1 SGHTA and CDR2 FQGNSA come from the germline V gene. Unmatched junction bases numbered 2, after V lost 4 bases and J lost 2 bases. The CDR3 length is 14 residues.

The chain couples TRBV7-6 to TRBJ2-2; the match to TRBD1 covers 9 bases. The CDR3 length is 16 residues. The J segment lost 5 bases and the V segment lost 1 base, leaving 5 bases of the junction unmatched. Germline V gene data show CDR1 as SGHVS and CDR2 as FNYEAQ. CDR3 residues: CASSLVVTGGTGELFF. The CDR3 DNA follows: TGTGCCAGCAGCTTAGTAGTGACAGGGGGTACCGGGGAGCTGTTTTTT.

This clone was seen a few times. The J gene is TRBJ1-1, the V gene TRBV4-3; D is undetermined. This CDR3 contains 14 residues. The germline V gene has CDR1 LGHNA and CDR2 YSLEER. Trimming took 0 bases from V and 4 from J, leaving 9 bases between them. CDR3 amino acids: CASSQDVEVTEAFF. DNA for the CDR3: TGCGCCAGCAGCCAAGATGTGGAAGTCACTGAAGCTTTCTTT.

The chain carries TRBV30 and TRBJ1-6; TRBD1 aligns across 8 bases. The CDR3 contains 15 residues. CDR1 GTSNPN and CDR2 SVGIG come from the germline V gene (reference sequence). The ends lost 1 base at V and 6 bases at J; junction bases unmatched: 5. The CDR3 spells CAWSARTGSNSPLHF. CDR3 DNA sequence: TGTGCCTGGAGTGCCCGGACAGGGTCTAATTCACCCCTCCACTTT. The full variable domain, its missing parts supplied by reference TRBV30 and TRBJ1-6, is SQTIHQWPATLVQPVGSPLSLECTVEGTSNPNLYWYRQAAGRGLQLLFYSVGIGQISSEVPQNLSASRPQDRQFILSSKKLLLSDSGFYLCAWSARTGSNSPLHFGNGTRLTVT.

This clone has only one observation. The V and J genes are TRBV19 and TRBJ2-2; D uncertain. The CDR3 has 13 amino acids. The ends were cut back, 3 bases at V and 7 bases at J, with 9 bases in the middle. Germline CDR1 LNHDA, CDR2 SQIVND (reference sequence). CDR3 protein: CASSIGRIGELFF. Written as DNA, the CDR3 is TGTGCCAGTAGTATTGGTCGGATCGGGGAGCTGTTTTTT.

This clone has a single count. This same CDR3 is encoded by further DNA sequences in the sample. V gene TRBV7-9 combines with J gene TRBJ2-7; no clear D. The CDR3 is 12 amino acids. V lost 5 bases and J lost 1, with 6 bases in between. Germline CDR1 is SEHNR and CDR2 is FQNEAQ (reference sequence). CDR3 amino acids: CASSPGSYEQYF. As DNA, the CDR3 is TGTGCCAGCAGCCCCGGGTCCTACGAGCAGTACTTC.

J is TRBJ1-4 and V is TRBV10-3, with a possible D match to TRBD1 (6 bases). Between the trimmed V and J ends, which lost 1 base and 0 bases, there was a span of 12 bases. CDR1 is ENHRY, CDR2 SYGVKD, per germline. The CDR3 runs 17 residues. The CDR3 loop is CAISEWAQGTTNEKLFF. Written as DNA, the CDR3 is TGTGCCATCAGTGAGTGGGCACAGGGCACAACTAATGAAAAACTGTTTTTT.

V and J are TRBV5-8 and TRBJ1-6, with D perhaps matching TRBD1 (5 bases). Germline values: CDR1 SGHTS, CDR2 YDEGEE. V shed 0 bases and J shed 6 bases, with 16 bases lying between them. The CDR3 consists of 17 residues. The chain's CDR3 is CASSLEAHQRGNSPLHF. CDR3 coding DNA: TGTGCCAGCAGCTTGGAGGCCCATCAGAGGGGTAATTCACCCCTCCACTTT. The whole variable domain, filled in from reference TRBV5-8 and TRBJ1-6, reads EAGVTQSPTHLIKTRGQQATLRCSPISGHTSVYWYQQALGLGLQFLLWYDEGEERNRGNFPPRFSGRQFPNYSSELNVNALELEDSALYLCASSLEAHQRGNSPLHFGNGTRLTVT.

This chain connects TRBV13 to TRBJ2-5, with TRBD1 matching 7 bases. The CDR3 has 14 amino acids. Germline V gene lookup returns CDR1 PRHDT and CDR2 FYEKMQ (reference sequence). J gave up 1 base and V 5 bases, and 4 bases lay outside the gene matches. In nucleotides, the CDR3 is TGTGCCAGCAGCAAGGGGACAGCCCAAGAGACCCAGTACTTC. It specifies CASSKGTAQETQYF.

V and J are TRBV7-9 and TRBJ2-1, with D perhaps matching TRBD2 (6 bases). This CDR3 is built from 15 residues. V was trimmed by 5 bases and J by 6 bases, leaving 17 bases between them. Germline CDR1 reads SEHNR; CDR2 reads FQNEAQ (reference sequence). The CDR3 reads CASSPLRYGSNEQFF. The CDR3 DNA sequence: TGTGCCAGCAGCCCCCTTCGCTACGGGAGCAATGAGCAGTTCTTC.

The V gene is TRBV27, the J gene TRBJ2-7, with TRBD1 as a possible D gene (5 bases). Trimming pared 8 bases from V and 2 bases from J, leaving 10 bases between. The CDR3 contains 12 residues. Germline values: CDR1 MNHEY, CDR2 SMNVEV (reference sequence). The CDR3 sequence is CASQDNPYEQYF. Written as DNA, the CDR3 is TGTGCCAGCCAGGACAATCCCTACGAGCAGTACTTC.

This clone was observed once. The rearrangement joins TRBV28 to TRBJ1-4; no definite D call. This CDR3 has 12 residues. CDR1 and CDR2 (germline): MDHEN, SYDVKM. Trimming removed 2 bases from V and 11 bases from J, with 9 bases in between. The CDR3 loop reads CASSLDVGKLFF. The CDR3 nucleotides read TGTGCCAGCAGTTTAGACGTGGGGAAACTGTTTTTT.

The V call is TRBV5-4, the J call TRBJ2-7, with 7 bases lining up with TRBD1. This CDR3 region has 16 residues. Germline CDR1 reads SGHNT; CDR2 reads YYREEE (reference sequence). Trimming took 4 bases from V and 4 from J; bases not matched to a gene: 14. The CDR3 DNA sequence: TGTGCCAGCAGCCCAGACTCAGGGACAGAGGTGTACGAGCAGTACTTC. It yields the protein CASSPDSGTEVYEQYF.